Listed below are T cell receptor beta chains from one sample, sequenced in a study of TIL therapy for anti-PD-1-resistant metastatic lung cancer. The protocol was immunoSEQ multiplex PCR, while the TCRdb copy is restricted to in-frame clones and leaves out a portion. This sample yields some 20,000 clones, of which about three quarters are seen a single time; 7% to 9% belongs to the top ten. This material consisted of blood, taken at baseline. Receptors originate from a person between 25 and 79 years old with non-small cell lung cancer. The CDR3 runs from the conserved cysteine through the conserved F or W. Each record gives: D gene, J gene, V gene, clone size, CDR3 DNA, CDR3 protein. A D gene is named only where the DNA matches it firmly. Size values are once, few and many counts, or a class for expanded clones, and some rows have none.

>NA|TRBJ2-2|TRBV3-1/TRBV3-2|NA
TGTGCCAGCAGCCAAACCGGGGAGCTGTTTTTT
CASSQTGELFF
>TRBD1|TRBJ1-5|TRBV28|NA
TGTGCCAGCACACCCAGGACAGGGGGCAATCAGCCCCAGCATTTT
CASTPRTGGNQPQHF
>TRBD1|TRBJ1-2|TRBV12-5|NA
TGTGCTAGTGGATTACAGGGGAGGTTTACCTATGGCTACACCTTC
CASGLQGRFTYGYTF
>TRBD1|TRBJ1-2|TRBV4-3|NA
TGCGCCAGCAGCCCTGTTGGGACAGGGAGGGAGGTAGATGGCTACACCTTC
CASSPVGTGREVDGYTF
>NA|TRBJ1-5|TRBV11-2|NA
TGTGCCAGCAGCTTAGTGCCTTATCAGCCCCAGCATTTT
CASSLVPYQPQHF
>NA|TRBJ1-1|TRBV3-1/TRBV3-2|NA
TGTGCCAGCAGCCAAAGCCAGGTAGGGATTATGAACACTGAAGCTTTCTTT
CASSQSQVGIMNTEAFF
>TRBD2|TRBJ2-3|TRBV28|NA
TGTGCCAGCAGTTCTCAGCGGGGAGGGGCCGTCCTGTATTTT
CASSSQRGGAVLYF
>NA|TRBJ2-2|TRBV18|NA
TGTGCCAGCTCACCCGTGGGGTCCGCGAACACCGGGGAGCTGTTTTTT
CASSPVGSANTGELFF
>NA|TRBJ2-4|TRBV3-1/TRBV3-2|few
TGTGCCAGCAGCCAAGAGCCCGGACCTATAGCCAAAAACATTCAGTACTTC
CASSQEPGPIAKNIQYF
>NA|TRBJ2-7|TRBV12-3/TRBV12-4|NA
TGTGCCAGCAAGGAGCGTCCCTCCTACGAGCAGTACTTC
CASKERPSYEQYF
>NA|TRBJ1-5|TRBV27|NA
TGTGCCAGCAGTTTACGTTGGACAGCGACCAATCAGCCCCAGCATTTT
CASSLRWTATNQPQHF
>NA|TRBJ1-1|TRBV15|NA
TGTGCCACCAGCAGGATCCGGGACACTGAAGCTTTCTTT
CATSRIRDTEAFF
>NA|TRBJ1-2|TRBV30|NA
TGTGCCTGGAGTGTTATCCAGGGCTTCTATGGCTACACCTTC
CAWSVIQGFYGYTF
>NA|TRBJ1-2|TRBV9|few
TGTGCCAGCAGCCCACTCCGGACAGCCGGAGGCTACACCTTC
CASSPLRTAGGYTF
>NA|TRBJ1-2|TRBV27|NA
TGTGCCAGCAGTTTTTCCGGGGCAGTGAGGGGACCCTACACCTTC
CASSFSGAVRGPYTF
>NA|TRBJ1-4|TRBV2|NA
TGTGCCAGCAGGGGAATAGGGGGGCGGTTTGAAAAACTGTTTTTT
CASRGIGGRFEKLFF
>NA|TRBJ1-3|TRBV6-4|NA
TGTGCCAGCAGTGACTCATTTAGCGGGGGCTCGGATTCTGGAAACACCATATATTTT
CASSDSFSGGSDSGNTIYF
>NA|TRBJ1-2|TRBV6-5|NA
TGTGCCAGCAGCGACACTTCTTTCTATGGCTACACCTTC
CASSDTSFYGYTF
>NA|TRBJ2-6|TRBV11-2|NA
TGTGCCAGCAGCTTAGTGGGGTCTGGGGCCAACGTCCTGACTTTC
CASSLVGSGANVLTF
>TRBD1|TRBJ2-5|TRBV28|NA
TGTGCCAGCAGCCTCTATAGGGGGCGGTACAAGACCCAGTACTTC
CASSLYRGRYKTQYF
>NA|TRBJ1-5|TRBV12-3/TRBV12-4|NA
TGTGCCAGCCGCTCCACTAATCAGCCCCAGCATTTT
CASRSTNQPQHF
>NA|TRBJ2-5|TRBV24-1|NA
TGTGCCACCAGTGATTGGGGGAGAAAAGAGACCCAGTACTTC
CATSDWGRKETQYF
>NA|TRBJ1-1|TRBV2|NA
TGTGCCAGCTGGGCCTCGCGGCAGGCTTTCTTT
CASWASRQAFF
>NA|TRBJ1-2|TRBV4-2|NA
TGTGCCAGCAGCGGTCATATTGGCTACACCTTC
CASSGHIGYTF
>NA|TRBJ1-2|TRBV20-1|NA
TGCAGTGCTAGGGCTCTTGGCTACACCTTC
CSARALGYTF
>NA|TRBJ2-7|TRBV3-1/TRBV3-2|NA
TGTGCCAGCAGCCAAGAATGGGCTTCCTACGAGCAGTACTTC
CASSQEWASYEQYF